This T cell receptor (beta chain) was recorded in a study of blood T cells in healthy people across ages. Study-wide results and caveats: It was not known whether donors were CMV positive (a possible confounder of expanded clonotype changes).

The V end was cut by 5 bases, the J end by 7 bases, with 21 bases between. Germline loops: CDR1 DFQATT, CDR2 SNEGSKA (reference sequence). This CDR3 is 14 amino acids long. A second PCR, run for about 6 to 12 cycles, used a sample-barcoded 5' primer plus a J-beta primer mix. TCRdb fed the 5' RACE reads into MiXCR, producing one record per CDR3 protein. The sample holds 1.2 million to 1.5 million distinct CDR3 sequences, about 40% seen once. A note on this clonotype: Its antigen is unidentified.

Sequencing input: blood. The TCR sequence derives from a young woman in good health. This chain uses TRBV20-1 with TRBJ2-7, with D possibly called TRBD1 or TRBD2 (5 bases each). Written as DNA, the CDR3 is TGCAGTGCTGGCCGGGACGGAGCTTCGTGGGAGCAGTACTTC. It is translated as CSAGRDGASWEQYF.